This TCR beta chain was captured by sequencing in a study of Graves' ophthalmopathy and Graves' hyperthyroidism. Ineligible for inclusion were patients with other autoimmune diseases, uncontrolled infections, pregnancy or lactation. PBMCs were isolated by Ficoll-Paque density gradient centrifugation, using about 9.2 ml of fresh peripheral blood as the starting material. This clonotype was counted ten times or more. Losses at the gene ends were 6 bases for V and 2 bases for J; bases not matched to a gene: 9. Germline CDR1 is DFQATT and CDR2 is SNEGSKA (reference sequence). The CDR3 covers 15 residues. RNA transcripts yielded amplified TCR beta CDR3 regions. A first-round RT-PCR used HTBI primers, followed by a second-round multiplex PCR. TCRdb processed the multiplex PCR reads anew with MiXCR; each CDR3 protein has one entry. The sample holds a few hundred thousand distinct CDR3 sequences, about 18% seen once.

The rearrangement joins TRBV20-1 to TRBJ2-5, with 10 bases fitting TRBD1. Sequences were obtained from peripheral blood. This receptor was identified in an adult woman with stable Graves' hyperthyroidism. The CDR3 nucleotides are TGCAGTGCAACCCGGACAGGGGGGATACAAGAGACCCAGTACTTC. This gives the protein CSATRTGGIQETQYF.